A single sample gave rise to the 8 T cell receptor beta chains below, sequenced in a study of Ad26.COV2.S vaccination and SARS-CoV-2 variants. Clones were sequenced by immunoSEQ multiplex PCR, and TCRdb holds only the in-frame ones, with some missing. Of 450,000 to 550,000 clones listed, about 88% were seen once; the top ten hold around 2.6%. The treatment here: some 19 received Ad26.COV2.S at low or high dose, single or two shots; about 5 received placebo; per-sample allocation not given. Sampling took place 63 days after the first vaccine or placebo injection. The sample here was peripheral blood, taken in a trial of Ad26.COV2.S vaccine versus placebo. Receptor source: a person between 18 and 65 years old who received the Ad26.COV2.S COVID-19 vaccine or a placebo.

The rearrangement joins TRBV14 to TRBJ1-4; no firm D call. There are 15 residues in the CDR3. Looked up from germline, CDR1 is SGHDN and CDR2 is FVKESK. Trimming removed 0 bases at V and 4 bases at J, with 9 bases between. The CDR3 is CASSQDLGYNEKLFF. CDR3 DNA sequence: TGTGCCAGCAGCCAAGATTTAGGGTATAATGAAAAACTGTTTTTT.

The chain carries TRBV3-1 (or the pseudogene TRBV3-2) and TRBJ2-3; maybe TRBD1 (6 bases). The CDR3 sequence is 15 residues long. The germline V and J ends were trimmed by 3 bases and 3 bases, with 13 bases remaining between them. CDR1 is LGHDT, CDR2 YNNKEL, per germline (reference sequence). The CDR3 DNA is TGTGCCAGCAGCCAGGCAGGGGTTATGACAGATACGCAGTATTTT. It codes for CASSQAGVMTDTQYF.

The CDR3 region is CASSRVGGINQPQHF. The DNA of the CDR3 is TGCGCCAGCAGTCGAGTCGGGGGCATCAATCAGCCCCAGCATTTT. The gene calls are TRBV4-1 and TRBJ1-5; D is possibly TRBD1 (6 bases). V gave up 6 bases and J gave up 3 bases, with 15 bases separating them. In germline, CDR1 is MGHRA, CDR2 YSYEKL. The CDR3 has 15 residues.

V gene TRBV6-2 or TRBV6-3 combines with J gene TRBJ1-5, with D hard to call. V shed 6 bases and J shed 0 bases, with 15 bases lying between them. Germline V gene data show CDR1 as MNHEY and CDR2 as SVGEGT. This CDR3 is 16 amino acids long. CDR3 sequence reads: CASSPLQVDSNQPQHF. For the CDR3, the DNA is TGTGCCAGCAGCCCCCTCCAGGTGGATAGCAATCAGCCCCAGCATTTT.

The rearrangement joins TRBV11-3 to TRBJ1-2; D possibly corresponds to TRBD1 (5 bases). The CDR3 has 15 residues. With 5 bases removed from V and 0 bases from J, the gap between germline ends came to 13 bases. Germline V gives CDR1 SGHNT, CDR2 YENEEA. The CDR3 DNA reads as TGTGCCAGCAGCGCCCAGGGACGGGCTAACTATGGCTACACCTTC. Translation gives CASSAQGRANYGYTF.

The chain recombines TRBV28 with TRBJ1-4; D is ambiguous. CDR1 is MDHEN, CDR2 SYDVKM, per germline. With 6 bases removed from V and 4 bases from J, the gap between germline ends came to 18 bases. The CDR3 loop spans 16 amino acids. Here the CDR3 reads CASSAPTSSGNEKLFF. DNA for the CDR3: TGTGCCAGCAGCGCCCCTACAAGTTCGGGTAATGAAAAACTGTTTTTT.

Details on this clone: The same CDR3 arises from other DNA sequences in this sample as well. The chain employs TRBV24-1 and TRBJ2-1; TRBD1 agrees at 8 bases. Germline-derived CDR1 and CDR2 are KGHDR and SFDVKD. Germline trimming cut 2 bases from V and 6 bases from J; bases unmatched to any gene: 2. The CDR3 totals 14 residues. The CDR3 DNA is TGTGCCACCAGTGATTCCAGGGGGCTCAATGAGCAGTTCTTC. It translates to CATSDSRGLNEQFF.

This clone has a handful of counts. This chain uses TRBV6-2 or TRBV6-3 with TRBJ2-7; the D gene is possibly TRBD1 (5 bases). In germline, CDR1 is MNHEY, CDR2 SVGEGT. V lost 0 bases and J 3 bases, leaving 15 bases between the germline ends. There are 16 residues in the CDR3. CDR3 nucleotide sequence: TGTGCCAGCAGTTACTCGGGGCGAGCGAGCGACTACGAGCAGTACTTC. Translating it yields CASSYSGRASDYEQYF.